A selection of T cell receptor beta chains follows, all from one sample in a study of blood T cell repertoires in COVID-19. Libraries were prepared by immunoSEQ multiplex PCR; TCRdb keeps only in-frame clonotypes and omits some of them. The sample includes around 250,000 clones, 90% of them seen just once. The source material was peripheral blood. These receptors were taken from a woman aged 60-75 years with COVID-19, enrolled during active disease. Each CDR3 is given with its conserved first and last residue. D genes are given only for firm matches. Rows may omit the clone size; those that give it use once, few, many or a size class.

size | J | V | D | DNA | CDR3
once | TRBJ2-7 | TRBV3-1/TRBV3-2 | - | TGTGCCAGCAGCCACCCCAGGGACTCCTACGAGCAGTACTTC | CASSHPRDSYEQYF
- | TRBJ1-1 | TRBV30 | - | TGTGCCTGGAGTGTCGGGGTGGGAGCTTTCTTT | CAWSVGVGAFF
- | TRBJ2-2 | TRBV18 | TRBD2 | TGTGCCAGCTCACCACCGAGCGGGGGAAACACCGGGGAGCTGTTTTTT | CASSPPSGGNTGELFF
- | TRBJ2-7 | TRBV15 | TRBD1 | TGTGCCACCAGCCGGGACAGGGGTTACGAGCAGTACTTC | CATSRDRGYEQYF
- | TRBJ2-3 | TRBV10-3 | - | TGTGCCATCAGTGCCTACTCGGATACGCAGTATTTT | CAISAYSDTQYF
- | TRBJ2-5 | TRBV10-2 | - | TGCGCCAGCAGTACCGGGGGAAGCGAGACCCAGTACTTC | CASSTGGSETQYF
- | TRBJ1-2 | TRBV15 | - | TGTGCCACCAGCAGAGATTTAACGGACTATGGCTACACCTTC | CATSRDLTDYGYTF
- | TRBJ2-5 | TRBV3-1/TRBV3-2 | TRBD2 | TGTGCCAGCAGCCATGGAGCTAGGACTAGCGCAGGCCAAGAGACCCAGTACTTC | CASSHGARTSAGQETQYF
- | TRBJ1-6 | TRBV7-2 | - | TGTGCCAGCGGGTACGCGGCCTATAATTCACCCCTCCACTTT | CASGYAAYNSPLHF
- | TRBJ1-1 | TRBV27 | TRBD1 | TGTGCCAGCAGTCCGTTGGGACAGGGTCGGACTGAAGCTTTCTTT | CASSPLGQGRTEAFF
- | TRBJ1-6 | TRBV9 | - | TGTGCCAGCAGCGACAGGAGTTATTCACCCCTCCACTTT | CASSDRSYSPLHF
once | TRBJ2-5 | TRBV25-1 | TRBD1 | TGTGCCAGCAGTGGACAGGGGAACCACCAAGAGACCCAGTACTTC | CASSGQGNHQETQYF
- | TRBJ2-7 | TRBV30 | TRBD2 | TGTGCCTGGAGGGGGGGCAAGCGGGGGGGCCAAGCCTACGAGCAGTACTTC | CAWRGGKRGGQAYEQYF
- | TRBJ1-6 | TRBV23-1 | - | TGCGCCAGCACTCCAAGGGGTACAAACTCCTATAATTCACCCCTCCACTTT | CASTPRGTNSYNSPLHF
few | TRBJ1-2 | TRBV7-9 | - | TGTGCCAGCAGCTTAGTGGTTAAGGAGGGGAGCACCTTC | CASSLVVKEGSTF
few | TRBJ2-5 | TRBV7-2 | TRBD1 | TGTGCCAGCAGCCCAGGGGGCAGACAAGAGACCCAGTACTTC | CASSPGGRQETQYF
- | TRBJ2-7 | TRBV7-2 | - | TGTGCCAGCAGCTACCCCGGGAGCTCCTACGAGCAGTACTTC | CASSYPGSSYEQYF
- | TRBJ2-1 | TRBV11-3 | - | TGTGCCAGCAGCTCGGTAGGACTTGGGAATGAGCAGTTCTTC | CASSSVGLGNEQFF
- | TRBJ1-1 | TRBV5-1 | - | TGCGCCAGCAGCCCAAGACAGGACCGAACGACTGAAGCTTTCTTT | CASSPRQDRTTEAFF
- | TRBJ2-2 | TRBV7-9 | - | TGTGCCAGCAGCTTAGTCACGAACACCGGGGAGCTGTTTTTT | CASSLVTNTGELFF
- | TRBJ1-1 | TRBV25-1 | - | TGTGCCAGCAGTGAGTCGACAGGCGTGTACACTGAAGCTTTCTTT | CASSESTGVYTEAFF
- | TRBJ2-7 | TRBV5-4 | - | TGTGCCAGCAGCTTTACAGGGAACTCCTACGAGCAGTACTTC | CASSFTGNSYEQYF
- | TRBJ2-2 | TRBV18 | - | TGTGCCAGCTCACCAGTACAGGGGAACACCGGGGAGCTGTTTTTT | CASSPVQGNTGELFF
once | TRBJ2-5 | TRBV5-6 | - | TGTGCCAGCAGCAAGGGACACGTCCAAGAGACCCAGTACTTC | CASSKGHVQETQYF
- | TRBJ1-6 | TRBV7-9 | - | TGTGCCAGCAGACTAAAAACAACAGGAGATAATTCACCCCTCCACTTT | CASRLKTTGDNSPLHF
- | TRBJ2-6 | TRBV18 | TRBD1 | TGTGCCAGCTCACCCCGAGGACAGGGTGGTGCTGGGGCCAACGTCCTGACTTTC | CASSPRGQGGAGANVLTF
- | TRBJ1-1 | TRBV24-1 | - | TGTGCCACCAGTGATTTGATGACAGTGAACACTGAAGCTTTCTTT | CATSDLMTVNTEAFF
- | TRBJ2-5 | TRBV7-2 | TRBD2 | TGTGCCAGCAGCTCCCCTAGCGGGGGGGCAGAGACCCAGTACTTC | CASSSPSGGAETQYF
- | TRBJ1-6 | TRBV5-1 | TRBD1 | TGCGCCAGCAGCTTGGGGACAGGGGGCTGGAATTCACCCCTCCACTTT | CASSLGTGGWNSPLHF
- | TRBJ1-1 | TRBV4-1 | - | TGCGCCAGCAGCCTACATCCAGGGCAGAACACTGAAGCTTTCTTT | CASSLHPGQNTEAFF